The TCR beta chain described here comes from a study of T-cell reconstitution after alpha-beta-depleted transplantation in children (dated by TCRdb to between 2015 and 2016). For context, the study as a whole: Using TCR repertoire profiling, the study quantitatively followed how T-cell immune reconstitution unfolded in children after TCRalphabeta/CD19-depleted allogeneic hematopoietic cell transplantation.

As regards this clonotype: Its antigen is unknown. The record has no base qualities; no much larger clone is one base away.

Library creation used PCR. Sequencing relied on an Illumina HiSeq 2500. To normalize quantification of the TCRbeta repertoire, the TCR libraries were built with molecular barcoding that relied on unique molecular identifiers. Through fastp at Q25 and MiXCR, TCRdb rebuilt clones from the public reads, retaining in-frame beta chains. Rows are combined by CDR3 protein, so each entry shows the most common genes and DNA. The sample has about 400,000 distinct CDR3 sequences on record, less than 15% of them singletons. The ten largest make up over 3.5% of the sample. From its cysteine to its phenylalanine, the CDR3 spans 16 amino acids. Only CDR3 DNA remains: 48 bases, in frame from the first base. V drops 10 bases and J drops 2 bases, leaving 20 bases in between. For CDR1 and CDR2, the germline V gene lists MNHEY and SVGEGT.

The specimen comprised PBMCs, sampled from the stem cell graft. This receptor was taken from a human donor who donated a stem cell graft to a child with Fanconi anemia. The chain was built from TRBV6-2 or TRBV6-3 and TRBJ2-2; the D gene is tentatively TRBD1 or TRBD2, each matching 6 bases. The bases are TGTGCCACCGGTCCCCGGGGGCAGGGCAACACCGGGGAGCTGTTTTTT. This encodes CATGPRGQGNTGELFF.